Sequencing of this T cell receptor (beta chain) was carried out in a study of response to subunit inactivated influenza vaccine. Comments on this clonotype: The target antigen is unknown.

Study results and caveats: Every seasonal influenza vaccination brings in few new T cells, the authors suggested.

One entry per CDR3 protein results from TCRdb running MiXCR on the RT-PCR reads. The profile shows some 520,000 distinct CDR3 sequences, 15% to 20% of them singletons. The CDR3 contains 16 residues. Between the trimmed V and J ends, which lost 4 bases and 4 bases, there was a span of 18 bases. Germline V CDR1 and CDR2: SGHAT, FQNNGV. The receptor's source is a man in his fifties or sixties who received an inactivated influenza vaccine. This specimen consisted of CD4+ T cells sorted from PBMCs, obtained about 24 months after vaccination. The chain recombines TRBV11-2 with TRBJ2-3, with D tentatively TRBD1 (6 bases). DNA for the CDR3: TGTGCCAGCAGCTCGATCCCCGGGACACTCGCAGATACGCAGTATTTT. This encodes CASSSIPGTLADTQYF.